This T cell receptor beta chain was sequenced in a study of T cells after yellow fever vaccination. CDR3 length: 16 residues. Study findings and constraints: Abundant clonotypes (contaminants from the bulk population) could be present in FACS-sorted repertoires. Only a minor proportion of clonotypes was detected across both CD4 and CD8 compartments.

In this sample, this clonotype turned up a few times. Its antigen is still unknown. One junction end disagrees with the germline gene, perhaps due to a read error. Researchers made TCR cDNA using 5'RACE template switching, and this step added a universal primer site and UMIs. TCRdb passed the 5' RACE reads through MiXCR, listing each CDR3 protein once. Seen here are under 600,000 distinct CDR3 sequences, approximately 12% observed once, and the top ten hold over 11%. This specimen was PBMCs, taken on the day of the yellow fever booster vaccination. The chain combines TRBV12-3 or TRBV12-4 with TRBJ2-1, with TRBD2 matching over 9 bases. The clonotype originates from a young man who received the YFV17D yellow fever vaccine. Here the CDR3 DNA reads TGTGCCAGCAGTTTAGTAGGCGGTGCCGGTAGCGGGAGAGTCCTCTTC. Its protein is CASSLVGGAGSGRVLF.